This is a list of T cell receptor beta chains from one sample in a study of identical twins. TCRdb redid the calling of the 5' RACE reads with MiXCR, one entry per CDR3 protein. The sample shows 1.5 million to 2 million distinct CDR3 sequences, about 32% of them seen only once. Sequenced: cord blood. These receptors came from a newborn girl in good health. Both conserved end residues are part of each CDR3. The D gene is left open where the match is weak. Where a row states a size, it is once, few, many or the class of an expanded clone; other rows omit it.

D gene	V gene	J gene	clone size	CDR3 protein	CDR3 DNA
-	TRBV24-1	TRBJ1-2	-	CATSDSSGRSGYTF	TGTGCCACCAGTGATTCTTCAGGGAGAAGCGGCTACACCTTC
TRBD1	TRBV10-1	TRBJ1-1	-	CASRKGGQGTEAFF	TGCGCCAGCCGAAAGGGGGGACAGGGCACTGAAGCTTTCTTT
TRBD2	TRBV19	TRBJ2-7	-	CASSIAAGTTAEQYF	TGTGCCAGTAGTATTGCAGCCGGGACTACGGCCGAGCAGTACTTC
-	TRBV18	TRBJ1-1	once	CASSPPNGGNTEAFF	TGTGCCAGCTCACCACCCAATGGAGGGAACACTGAAGCTTTCTTT
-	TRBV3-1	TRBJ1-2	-	CASSQLGTLNYGYTF	TGTGCCAGCAGCCAACTTGGCACCCTTAACTATGGCTACACCTTC
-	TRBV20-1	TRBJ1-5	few	CSARGWADQPQHF	TGCAGTGCTAGAGGGTGGGCAGATCAGCCCCAGCATTTT
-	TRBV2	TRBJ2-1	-	CATHLSNEQFF	TGTGCCACCCACCTTAGCAATGAGCAGTTCTTC
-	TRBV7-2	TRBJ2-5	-	CASSLVPGAGVQETQYF	TGTGCCAGCAGCTTAGTACCGGGGGCGGGAGTCCAAGAGACCCAGTACTTC
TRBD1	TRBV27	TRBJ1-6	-	CASSLEGADSPLHF	TGTGCCAGCAGTTTAGAGGGGGCGGATTCACCCCTCCACTTT
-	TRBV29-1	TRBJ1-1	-	CSVSQGPMDTEAFF	TGCAGCGTTTCGCAGGGACCCATGGACACTGAAGCTTTCTTT
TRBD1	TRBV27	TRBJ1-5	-	CASSQTGVQPQHF	TGTGCCAGCAGCCAGACAGGGGTTCAGCCCCAGCATTTT
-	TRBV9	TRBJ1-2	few	CASSVARDYGYTF	TGTGCCAGCAGCGTAGCGAGGGACTATGGCTACACCTTC
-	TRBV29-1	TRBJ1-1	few	CSVVTLGGRMNTEAFF	TGCAGCGTCGTAACCCTGGGGGGACGGATGAACACTGAAGCTTTCTTT
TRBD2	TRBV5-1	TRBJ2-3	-	CASSLAGGSSGSDTQYF	TGCGCCAGCAGCTTGGCCGGTGGGTCTAGCGGTTCAGATACGCAGTATTTT
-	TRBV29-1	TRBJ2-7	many	CSVEIQFHEEQYF	TGCAGCGTTGAAATACAGTTTCATGAGGAGCAGTACTTC
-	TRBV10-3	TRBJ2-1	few	CAISESLFHEQFF	TGTGCCATCAGTGAGTCGTTGTTCCATGAGCAGTTCTTC
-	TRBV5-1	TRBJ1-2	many	CASSLVPGDGYTF	TGTGCCAGCAGCTTAGTCCCAGGGGATGGCTACACCTTC
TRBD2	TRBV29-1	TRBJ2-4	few	CSVGSGTSSAKNIQYF	TGCAGCGTAGGTTCCGGGACTAGCTCAGCCAAAAACATTCAGTACTTC
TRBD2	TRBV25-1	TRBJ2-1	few	CASSELGTSGRDEQFF	TGTGCCAGCAGTGAATTAGGGACTAGCGGGAGGGATGAGCAGTTCTTC
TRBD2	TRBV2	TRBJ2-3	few	CASSRTSGAGTDTQYF	TGTGCCAGCAGCCGGACTAGCGGGGCCGGCACAGATACGCAGTATTTT
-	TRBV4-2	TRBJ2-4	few	CASSQGSRLAKNIQYF	TGTGCCAGCAGCCAAGGAAGTAGACTAGCCAAAAACATTCAGTACTTC
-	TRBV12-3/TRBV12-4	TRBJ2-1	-	CASGPTRRGEQFF	TGTGCCAGCGGACCAACGAGGCGGGGTGAGCAGTTCTTC
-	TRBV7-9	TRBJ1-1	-	CASSSLLGPNTEAFF	TGTGCCAGCAGCTCACTCCTGGGACCAAACACTGAAGCTTTCTTT
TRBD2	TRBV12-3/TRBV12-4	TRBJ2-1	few	CASSFPGRAWDEQFF	TGTGCCAGCAGTTTCCCCGGGAGGGCTTGGGATGAGCAGTTCTTC
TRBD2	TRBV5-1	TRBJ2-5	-	CASSFRLAGGVQETQYF	TGCGCCAGCAGCTTCCGACTAGCGGGAGGAGTCCAAGAGACCCAGTACTTC
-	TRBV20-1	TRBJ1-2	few	CSARDNGQGNYGYTF	TGCAGTGCTAGAGATAACGGGCAGGGGAACTATGGCTACACCTTC
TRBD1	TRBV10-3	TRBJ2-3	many	CATSGQGGTDTQYF	TGTGCCACCTCGGGACAGGGGGGCACAGATACGCAGTATTTT
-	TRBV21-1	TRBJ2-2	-	CASSKQFRSGNTGELFF	TGTGCCAGCAGCAAACAGTTTAGGTCGGGGAACACCGGGGAGCTGTTTTTT
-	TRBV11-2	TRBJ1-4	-	CASSLTPKGEKLFF	TGTGCCAGCAGCTTGACCCCAAAAGGGGAAAAACTGTTTTTT
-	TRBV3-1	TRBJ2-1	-	CASRSGVLVPHNGQFF	TGTGCCAGCAGGTCGGGGGTGCTAGTTCCACACAATGGGCAGTTCTTC
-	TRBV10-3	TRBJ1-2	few	CAIMPGQGTTYGYTF	TGTGCCATCATGCCGGGACAAGGGACGACCTATGGCTACACCTTC
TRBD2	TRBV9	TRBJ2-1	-	CASSVVAGERHNEQFF	TGTGCCAGCAGCGTAGTAGCGGGAGAGCGCCACAATGAGCAGTTCTTC
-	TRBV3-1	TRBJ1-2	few	CASSPTDGYTF	TGTGCCAGCAGTCCGACAGATGGCTACACCTTC
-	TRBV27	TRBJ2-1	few	CASMTGLEQFF	TGTGCCAGCATGACGGGACTCGAGCAGTTCTTC
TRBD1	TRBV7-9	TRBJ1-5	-	CASSLARTGGAGNQPQHF	TGTGCCAGCAGCTTAGCGCGAACAGGGGGCGCGGGCAATCAGCCCCAGCATTTT
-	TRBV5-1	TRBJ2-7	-	CASRQGEERKSYEQYF	TGCGCCAGCAGACAGGGTGAAGAGAGGAAAAGCTACGAGCAGTACTTC
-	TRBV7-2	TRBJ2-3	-	CACSLGIDTRYF	TGTGCCTGCAGCTTAGGAATAGATACGCGGTATTTT
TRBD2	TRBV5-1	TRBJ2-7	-	CASSARGLADYNEQYF	TGCGCCAGCAGTGCGAGGGGACTAGCGGACTACAATGAGCAGTACTTC
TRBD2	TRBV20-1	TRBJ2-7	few	CSAVGLAGVRTYEQYF	TGCAGTGCGGTGGGACTAGCGGGAGTTCGGACCTACGAGCAGTACTTC
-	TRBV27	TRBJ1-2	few	CASGRIQTGLANYGYTF	TGTGCCAGCGGACGCATACAAACAGGGTTGGCTAACTATGGCTACACCTTC
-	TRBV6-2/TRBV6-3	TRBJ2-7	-	CASTEASPRTVSYEQYF	TGTGCCAGCACCGAAGCGAGCCCTAGGACCGTATCCTACGAGCAGTACTTC
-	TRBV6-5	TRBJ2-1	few	CASSYLGGNEQFF	TGTGCCAGCAGTTACCTCGGAGGCAATGAGCAGTTCTTC